The present entry profiles one TCR beta chain with its context. Trimming left V 2 bases short and J 0 bases short, with 26 bases between. CDR1 is SGHTA, CDR2 FQGTGA, per germline. The CDR3 contains 21 residues. Under the authors' procedure: Reference gene primer amplification yielded estimated nucleated cell counts. The protocol was immunoSEQ multiplex PCR, while the TCRdb copy is restricted to in-frame clones and leaves out a portion. V, J and clone size are taken as reported in that table, and D and trimming were inferred from the DNA itself. The table lists about 270,000 clones, approximately 80% of them singletons. This record belongs to a study of blood T cell repertoires in COVID-19. The overall study: The cDNA or gDNA used as material had been derived from T cells, B-cell-depleted T cells, or PBMCs.

This chain connects TRBV7-3 to TRBJ2-1, with D hard to call. The sequence was collected from a human donor in a cohort sampled during active COVID-19. Material: peripheral blood. This CDR3 reads CASSLRPRGAASASSYNEQFF. CDR3 sequence (DNA): TGTGCCAGCAGCTTACGCCCACGTGGAGCCGCCTCCGCAAGCTCCTACAATGAGCAGTTCTTC.